The entry below gives a single TCR beta chain sequence along with its context. This clonotype showed up many times. The target of this receptor is not known. No per-base quality is available; no much larger clone lies one base away. This record comes from a study of T cell repertoires in cytomegalovirus infection (dated by TCRdb to the late 2010s). At the level of the whole study: Because public TCR beta signatures pointed to carriage of CMV infection together with the matching HLA type, the HLA type of each donor mattered for the analysis. General findings and caveats noted by the study authors: The ex vivo response was dominated by HLA-C-restricted CMV-specific TCR beta clonotypes, which also provided the single most frequent clonotype in two of eight donors. Cumulative frequency of public TCR beta family members discriminated carriers of CMV infection plus the relevant HLA type in this cohort and an independent approximately 340-donor cohort.

For sequencing, an Illumina HiSeq 1500 was employed. TCRdb's own reprocessing of the public reads used fastp at Q25 and MiXCR and kept productive beta chains. Rows are combined by CDR3 protein, so each entry shows the most common genes and DNA. This sample is represented by 200,000 to 300,000 distinct CDR3 sequences; 9.1% of them were singletons. Roughly 16% of the sample belongs to the ten largest clones. Based on the germline V gene, the CDR1 and CDR2 sequences are SGHDN and FVKESK. From its cysteine to its phenylalanine, the CDR3 spans 15 amino acids. Kept here is only the CDR3 DNA, which spans 45 bases and is read in frame from base 1. At the junction V is shortened by 0 bases and J by 6 bases, with 12 bases in between.

The chain employs TRBV14 and TRBJ2-1; matching of 6 bases hints at TRBD1 as the D gene. The sample was PBMCs. This TCR came from a human donor in good health (CMV status not recorded). Some clones in this sample may be carry-over from other donors' samples. The CDR3 sequence is CASSQDAGVGNEQFF. The nucleotides are TGTGCCAGCAGCCAAGATGCAGGGGTCGGCAATGAGCAGTTCTTC.